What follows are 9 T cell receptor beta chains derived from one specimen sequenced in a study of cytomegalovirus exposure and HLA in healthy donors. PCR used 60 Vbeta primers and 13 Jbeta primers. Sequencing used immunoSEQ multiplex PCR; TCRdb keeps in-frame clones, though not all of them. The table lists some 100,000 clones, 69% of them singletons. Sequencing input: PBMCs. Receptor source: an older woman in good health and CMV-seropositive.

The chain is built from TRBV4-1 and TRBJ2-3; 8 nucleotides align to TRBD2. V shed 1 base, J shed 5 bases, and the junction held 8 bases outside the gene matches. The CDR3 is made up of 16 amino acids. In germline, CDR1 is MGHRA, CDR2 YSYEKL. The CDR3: CASSQGGGGPLDTQYF. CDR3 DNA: TGCGCCAGCAGCCAAGGGGGCGGGGGGCCTCTAGATACGCAGTATTTT.

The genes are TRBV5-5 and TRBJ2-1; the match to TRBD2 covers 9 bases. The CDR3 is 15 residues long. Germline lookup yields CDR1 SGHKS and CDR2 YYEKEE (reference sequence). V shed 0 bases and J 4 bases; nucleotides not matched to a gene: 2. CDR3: CASSLDSGGYNEQFF. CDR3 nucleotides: TGTGCCAGCAGCTTGGACAGCGGGGGGTACAATGAGCAGTTCTTC.

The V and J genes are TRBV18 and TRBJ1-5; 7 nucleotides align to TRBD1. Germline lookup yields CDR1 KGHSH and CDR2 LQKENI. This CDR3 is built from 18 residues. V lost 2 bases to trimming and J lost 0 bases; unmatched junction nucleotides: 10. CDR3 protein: CASSPWRRTGDSNQPQHF. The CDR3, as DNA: TGTGCCAGCTCACCATGGAGAAGGACAGGAGATAGCAATCAGCCCCAGCATTTT.

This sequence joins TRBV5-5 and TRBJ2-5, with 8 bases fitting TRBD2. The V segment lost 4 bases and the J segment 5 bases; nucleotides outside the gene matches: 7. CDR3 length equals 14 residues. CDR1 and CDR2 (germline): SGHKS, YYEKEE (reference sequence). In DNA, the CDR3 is TGTGCCAGCAGCCTAGGACTAGCCGTGGAGACCCAGTACTTC. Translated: CASSLGLAVETQYF.

The CDR3 region has the DNA TGTGCCAGCAGCTTAGGGGTGCAGGGGACCTATGGCTACACCTTC. Its protein is CASSLGVQGTYGYTF. The gene calls are TRBV7-2 and TRBJ1-2, with D possibly TRBD1 on 6 matching bases. The V gene lost 1 base and the J gene lost 4 bases, with 13 bases spanning the gap. Germline values: CDR1 SGHTA, CDR2 FQGNSA. There are 15 residues in the CDR3.

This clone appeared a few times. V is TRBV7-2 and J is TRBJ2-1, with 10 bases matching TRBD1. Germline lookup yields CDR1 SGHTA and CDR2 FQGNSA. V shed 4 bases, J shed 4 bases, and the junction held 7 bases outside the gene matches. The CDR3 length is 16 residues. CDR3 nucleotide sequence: TGTGCCAGCAGCTCCTCCGGGACAGGGGATTACAATGAGCAGTTCTTC. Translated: CASSSSGTGDYNEQFF.

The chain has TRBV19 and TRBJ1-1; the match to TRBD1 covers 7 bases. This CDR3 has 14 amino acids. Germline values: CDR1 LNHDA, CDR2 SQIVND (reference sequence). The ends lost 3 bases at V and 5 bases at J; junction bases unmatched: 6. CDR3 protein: CASSMTGKTTEAFF. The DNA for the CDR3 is TGTGCCAGTAGTATGACAGGGAAGACTACTGAAGCTTTCTTT.

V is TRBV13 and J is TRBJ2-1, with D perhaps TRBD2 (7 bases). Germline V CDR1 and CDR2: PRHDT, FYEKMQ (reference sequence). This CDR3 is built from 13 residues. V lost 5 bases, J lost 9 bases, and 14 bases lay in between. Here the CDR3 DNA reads TGTGCCAGCAGCCCCGGGGGGCGAAGTGAGCAGTTCTTC. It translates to CASSPGGRSEQFF.

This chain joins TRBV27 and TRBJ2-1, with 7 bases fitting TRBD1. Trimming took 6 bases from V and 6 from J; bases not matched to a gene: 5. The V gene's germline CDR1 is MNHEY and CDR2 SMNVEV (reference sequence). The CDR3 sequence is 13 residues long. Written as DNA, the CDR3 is TGTGCCAGCAGACCGACAGGGAGCAATGAGCAGTTCTTC. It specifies CASRPTGSNEQFF.